This T cell receptor beta chain was sequenced for a study of human T cells and chemical hapten exposure. About the research overall: Across samples, TCR yields varied, mostly owing to small differences in pooled library volumes. Findings and caveats of the study: The number of TCRs over 1 in 1000 frequency stayed unchanged after DPC.

Unique molecular identifiers were affixed to discrete cDNA molecules within the library. Authors' data handling: A per-sample median of 95,638 TCRs was observed, with counts ranging from roughly 20,000 to 700,000. Each CDR3 protein is one row after TCRdb ran MiXCR on the RACE reads. Clone size and V and J calls follow TCRdb, not the original study. The sample lists roughly 100,000 distinct CDR3 sequences, approximately 10% occurring once. The sample holds a few counts of this clonotype. No antigen is known for it. Time point here: healthy volunteer bleed at 2 weeks. Total RNA was isolated from unfractionated whole blood. The CDR3 sequence is 17 residues long. Unmatched junction bases numbered 15, after V lost 4 bases and J lost 4 bases. The V gene's germline CDR1 is MGHRA and CDR2 YSYEKL.

The rearrangement uses TRBV4-1 and TRBJ2-7; 8 nucleotides align to TRBD1. The sample consisted of whole blood. This receptor was identified in a female donor in good health. Some clones in this sample may be carry-over from other donors' samples. The CDR3 DNA sequence: TGCGCCAGCAGCCCATTCCCTGACAGGGGTGAAAGGTACGAGCAGTACTTC. Translation: CASSPFPDRGERYEQYF.